A single sample is the source of the 19 T cell receptor beta chains below, sequenced in a study of cytomegalovirus exposure and HLA in healthy donors. With 60 Vbeta and 13 Jbeta primers, the PCR was carried out. Only in-frame clones appear in the TCRdb table, and some are missing; sequencing was by immunoSEQ multiplex PCR. The data contain 150,000 to 200,000 clones, about 71% of them seen just once; the ten biggest clones take up approximately 1.5%. Sample: PBMCs. The receptors shown here come from a middle-aged man in good health and CMV-seronegative.

The chain has TRBV5-1 and TRBJ2-2; TRBD2 matches 12 bases. CDR3 size: 16 residues. The V gene's germline CDR1 is SGHRS and CDR2 YFSETQ. V trimming: 4 bases; J trimming: 7 bases; junction bases outside the gene matches: 8. The CDR3 reads CASSPLAGGPGGELFF. The CDR3 DNA sequence: TGCGCCAGCAGCCCCCTAGCGGGGGGGCCCGGCGGGGAGCTGTTTTTT.

The chain uses TRBV7-2 and TRBJ2-5; a possible D gene is TRBD1 (5 bases). This CDR3 comprises 15 residues. CDR1 and CDR2 from the germline V gene are SGHTA and FQGNSA. V lost 4 bases to trimming and J lost 2 bases, with 14 bases between them. The CDR3 sequence is CASSWGPAVQETQYF. The CDR3 nucleotides are TGTGCCAGCAGCTGGGGCCCGGCGGTTCAAGAGACCCAGTACTTC. The full variable domain, with the rest looked up from reference TRBV7-2 and TRBJ2-5, is GAGVSQSPSNKVTEKGKDVELRCDPISGHTALYWYRQSLGQGLEFLIYFQGNSAPDKSGLPSDRFSAERTGGSVSTLTIQRTQQEDSAVYLCASSWGPAVQETQYFGPGTRLLVL.

The chain employs TRBV5-1 and TRBJ2-4, with 12 positions matching TRBD2. Germline V gene data show CDR1 as SGHRS and CDR2 as YFSETQ. The CDR3 extends over 19 amino acids. V shed 6 bases and J 1 base; nucleotides not matched to a gene: 14. The CDR3 reads CASTPGLAGLGGAKNIQYF. The CDR3 DNA sequence: TGCGCCAGCACCCCGGGACTAGCGGGTTTAGGAGGGGCCAAAAACATTCAGTACTTC.

V and J are TRBV28 and TRBJ1-2, with 7 bases lining up with TRBD1. The CDR3 runs to 18 residues. The germline CDR1 and CDR2 sequences are MDHEN and SYDVKM. The V segment lost 10 bases and the J segment 2 bases; nucleotides outside the gene matches: 22. CDR3 protein: CATVDRPGRGPSNYGYTF. CDR3 bases: TGTGCCACCGTGGACAGGCCGGGCCGGGGACCGTCCAACTATGGCTACACCTTC.

This clone showed up just once. This rearrangement joins TRBV5-1 to TRBJ1-1, with D possibly TRBD1 on 6 matching bases. The germline CDR1 and CDR2 sequences are SGHRS and YFSETQ. V was clipped by 0 bases and J by 2 bases, with 11 bases between them. The CDR3 totals 15 residues. CDR3: CASSLAVGTNTEAFF. In DNA form, the CDR3 reads TGCGCCAGCAGCTTGGCCGTTGGGACAAACACTGAAGCTTTCTTT.

This clone was seen once. This chain connects TRBV19 to TRBJ2-2; 10 positions match TRBD1. The CDR3 sequence is 15 residues long. V was clipped by 3 bases and J by 4 bases; unmatched bases: 2. Germline-derived CDR1 and CDR2 are LNHDA and SQIVND (reference sequence). The CDR3 loop is CASSMRTGGTGELFF. In DNA form, the CDR3 reads TGTGCCAGTAGTATGAGGACAGGGGGCACCGGGGAGCTGTTTTTT.

V usage is TRBV9 and J usage is TRBJ2-5; 15 bases are shared with TRBD2. Germline values: CDR1 SGDLS, CDR2 YYNGEE. Losses at the gene ends were 4 bases for V and 4 bases for J; bases not matched to a gene: 8. CDR3 length: 17 amino acids. The CDR3 DNA reads TGTGCCAGCAGCCCGTGGACTAGCGGGGGGGCCTTAGAGACCCAGTACTTC. Translation: CASSPWTSGGALETQYF.

The J gene is TRBJ1-2, the V gene TRBV7-2; TRBD1 agrees at 7 bases. The CDR3 covers 13 residues. Germline V gene lookup returns CDR1 SGHTA and CDR2 FQGNSA. V lost 5 bases and J lost 5; bases outside the gene matches: 5. CDR3 in DNA: TGTGCCAGCAGCGGACAGGTGCGGTATGGCTACACCTTC. It codes for CASSGQVRYGYTF.

The chain employs TRBV19 and TRBJ1-5; 7 nucleotides agree with TRBD1. The CDR3 sequence is 14 residues long. Germline V gene data show CDR1 as LNHDA and CDR2 as SQIVND (reference sequence). V lost 3 bases and J lost 5; bases outside the gene matches: 4. Written as DNA, the CDR3 is TGTGCCAGTAGTATTATAGGGGGCCATCAGCCCCAGCATTTT. Its translation is CASSIIGGHQPQHF.

This sequence joins TRBV5-1 and TRBJ1-4, with 12 bases matching TRBD1. The CDR3 length is 19 residues. Germline trimming cut 0 bases from V and 7 bases from J; bases unmatched to any gene: 13. The germline CDR1 and CDR2 sequences are SGHRS and YFSETQ. CDR3 region: CASSLAPPGTGGEGEKLFF. The CDR3 DNA is TGCGCCAGCAGCTTGGCCCCTCCGGGGACAGGGGGCGAGGGTGAAAAACTGTTTTTT.

Only a few counts were recorded for this clone. The chain employs TRBV14 and TRBJ1-6; no definite D call. CDR3 size: 15 residues. V shed 0 bases and J shed 6 bases, with 9 bases lying between them. CDR1 and CDR2 from the germline V gene are SGHDN and FVKESK. The CDR3: CASSQEGRSNSPLHF. In DNA form, the CDR3 reads TGTGCCAGCAGCCAAGAAGGTCGGAGTAATTCACCCCTCCACTTT.

The rearrangement uses TRBV28 and TRBJ1-1; D may be TRBD1 (5 bases). Germline V gene sequence: CDR1 MDHEN, CDR2 SYDVKM. Deletions cut 8 bases from V and 4 bases from J, with 14 bases between. The CDR3 covers 13 residues. CDR3 sequence (DNA): TGTGCCAGCGGGGCATCCCGTGGCACTGAAGCTTTCTTT. Protein product: CASGASRGTEAFF. The full variable domain, with the rest looked up from reference TRBV28 and TRBJ1-1, is DVKVTQSSRYLVKRTGEKVFLECVQDMDHENMFWYRQDPGLGLRLIYFSYDVKMKEKGDIPEGYSVSREKKERFSLILESASTNQTSMYLCASGASRGTEAFFGQGTRLTVV.

The sample holds one count of this clone. The chain links TRBV5-1 to TRBJ2-1; 7 bases match TRBD1. Trimming removed 3 bases from V and 0 bases from J; junction bases left unmatched: 6. CDR3 size: 16 residues. The germline CDR1 and CDR2 sequences are SGHRS and YFSETQ. CDR3 region: CASSSLTGSSYNEQFF. DNA for the CDR3: TGCGCCAGCAGCTCCCTGACAGGGAGCTCCTACAATGAGCAGTTCTTC.

The sample holds a few counts of this clone. CDR3 in DNA: TGTGCCAGTAGTTTCAGGACAGGGAACACTGAAGCTTTCTTT. This encodes CASSFRTGNTEAFF. The rearrangement uses TRBV19 and TRBJ1-1, with 7 bases identical to TRBD1. In germline, CDR1 is LNHDA, CDR2 SQIVND (reference sequence). Trimming removed 5 bases from V and 1 base from J; junction bases left unmatched: 4. This CDR3 contains 14 residues.

The V call is TRBV6-5, the J call TRBJ1-2; TRBD1 matches 9 bases. The CDR3 is 14 residues long. CDR1 and CDR2 from the germline V gene are MNHEY and SVGAGI. The trim removed 6 bases at V and 4 bases at J, leaving 6 bases unmatched. In DNA, the CDR3 is TGTGCCAGCAGCCCCGGACAGGGGACCTATGGCTACACCTTC. This codes for CASSPGQGTYGYTF.

The chain carries TRBV6-6 and TRBJ2-6; D might be TRBD2 (6 bases). The CDR3 length is 13 residues. Germline loops: CDR1 MNHNY, CDR2 SVGAGI (reference sequence). V was cut by 10 bases and J by 9 bases, with 16 bases left in between. The CDR3 region is CATSPQEGNVLTF. CDR3 sequence (DNA): TGTGCCACTAGCCCCCAGGAGGGCAACGTCCTGACTTTC.

This clone was detected a few times. The V and J genes are TRBV9 and TRBJ2-1, with D possibly matching TRBD2 (5 bases). Germline V gene lookup returns CDR1 SGDLS and CDR2 YYNGEE. The CDR3 has 14 residues. Deletions cut 6 bases from V and 7 bases from J, with 17 bases between. The CDR3 loop reads CASTREGAGNEQFF. CDR3 coding DNA: TGTGCCAGCACGAGAGAGGGCGCCGGAAATGAGCAGTTCTTC.

The table lists this clone with a count of one. The J gene is TRBJ1-5, the V gene TRBV18; a possible D gene is TRBD1 (6 bases). Per germline, CDR1 KGHSH and CDR2 LQKENI. The CDR3 extends over 15 amino acids. V gave up 3 bases and J gave up 7 bases, with 16 bases separating them. CDR3 in amino acids: CASSPPGAGEQPQHF. CDR3 in DNA: TGTGCCAGCTCACCGCCTGGCGCAGGGGAGCAGCCCCAGCATTTT.

The chain uses TRBV28 and TRBJ2-1; TRBD1 aligns across 7 bases. This CDR3 spans 11 amino acids. Germline lookup yields CDR1 MDHEN and CDR2 SYDVKM. After removal of 4 bases from V and 15 bases from J, the junction contained 6 bases not matched to a gene. The chain's CDR3 is CASSSLDRLFF. The CDR3 DNA sequence: TGTGCCAGCAGTTCACTGGACAGGTTGTTCTTC.